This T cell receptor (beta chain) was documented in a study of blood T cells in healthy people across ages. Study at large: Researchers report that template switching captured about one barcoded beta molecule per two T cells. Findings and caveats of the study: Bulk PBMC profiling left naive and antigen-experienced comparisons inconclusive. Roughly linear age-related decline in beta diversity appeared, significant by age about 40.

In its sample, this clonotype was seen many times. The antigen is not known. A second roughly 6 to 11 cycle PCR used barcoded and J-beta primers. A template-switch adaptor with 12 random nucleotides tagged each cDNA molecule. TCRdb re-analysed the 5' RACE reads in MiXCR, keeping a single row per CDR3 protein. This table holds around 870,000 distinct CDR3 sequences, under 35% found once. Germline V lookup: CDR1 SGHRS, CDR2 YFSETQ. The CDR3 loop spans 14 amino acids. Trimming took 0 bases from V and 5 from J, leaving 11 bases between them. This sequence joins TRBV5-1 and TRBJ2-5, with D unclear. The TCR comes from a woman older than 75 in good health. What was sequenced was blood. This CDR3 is CASSLGPETETQYF. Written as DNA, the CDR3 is TGCGCCAGCAGCTTGGGCCCCGAGACTGAGACCCAGTACTTC.